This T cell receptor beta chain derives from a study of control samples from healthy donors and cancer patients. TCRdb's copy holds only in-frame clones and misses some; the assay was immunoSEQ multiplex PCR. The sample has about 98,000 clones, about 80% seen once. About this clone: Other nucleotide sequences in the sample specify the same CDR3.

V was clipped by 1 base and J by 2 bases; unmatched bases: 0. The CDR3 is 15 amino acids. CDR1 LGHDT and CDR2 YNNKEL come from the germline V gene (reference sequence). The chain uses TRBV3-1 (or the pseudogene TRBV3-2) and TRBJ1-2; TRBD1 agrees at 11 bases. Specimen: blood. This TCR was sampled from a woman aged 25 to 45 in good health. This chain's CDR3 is CASSQGTGGNYGYTF. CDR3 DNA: TGTGCCAGCAGCCAAGGGACAGGGGGCAACTATGGCTACACCTTC.